This T cell receptor beta chain is drawn from a study of human T cells and chemical hapten exposure. About this clonotype itself: Its antigen is unknown.

One entry per CDR3 protein, called by TCRdb with MiXCR from the RACE reads. The sample holds roughly 380,000 distinct CDR3 sequences, roughly 4.6% seen once. Findings of the study overall: With regard to DPC sensitization, TCRs above 1 in 1000 frequency did not change.

As to time point: pre-sensitization, week 0. Specified treatment: therapeutic diphenylcyclopropenone sensitization with weekly scalp DPC. The source of this sequence is a woman in her forties or fifties with alopecia areata. Some clones in this sample may be carry-over from other donors' samples. The material was whole blood, obtained in connection with sensitization to the hapten diphenylcyclopropenone (DPC).

CDR3 loop: CASSRDRANVLTF. DNA for the CDR3: TGTGCCAGCAGCCGGGACAGGGCCAACGTCCTGACTTTC. The J gene is TRBJ2-6, the V gene TRBV7-3; possible D gene TRBD1, 6 bases. Per the germline V gene, CDR1 is SGHTA and CDR2 is FQGTGA. The germline V and J ends were trimmed by 5 bases and 5 bases, with 7 bases remaining between them. CDR3 size: 13 residues.